This TCR beta chain was sequenced in a study of cytomegalovirus exposure and HLA in healthy donors. In the PCR, 60 Vbeta and 13 Jbeta primers were used. Generated by immunoSEQ multiplex PCR, the TCRdb table keeps only in-frame clones and is missing some. The sample contains approximately 79,000 clones, about 68% of which appear only once. The CDR3 runs to 14 residues. The trim removed 5 bases at V and 6 bases at J, leaving 9 bases unmatched. Germline loops: CDR1 SNHLY, CDR2 FYNNEI. This chain joins TRBV2 and TRBJ1-2; TRBD1 matches at 7 bases. This receptor was taken from a man between 35 and 55 years old in good health and CMV-seropositive. Sequenced input: PBMCs. CDR3 sequence (DNA): TGTGCCAGCAGTTTAGGACAGGTACGACATGGCTACACCTTC. This codes for CASSLGQVRHGYTF.